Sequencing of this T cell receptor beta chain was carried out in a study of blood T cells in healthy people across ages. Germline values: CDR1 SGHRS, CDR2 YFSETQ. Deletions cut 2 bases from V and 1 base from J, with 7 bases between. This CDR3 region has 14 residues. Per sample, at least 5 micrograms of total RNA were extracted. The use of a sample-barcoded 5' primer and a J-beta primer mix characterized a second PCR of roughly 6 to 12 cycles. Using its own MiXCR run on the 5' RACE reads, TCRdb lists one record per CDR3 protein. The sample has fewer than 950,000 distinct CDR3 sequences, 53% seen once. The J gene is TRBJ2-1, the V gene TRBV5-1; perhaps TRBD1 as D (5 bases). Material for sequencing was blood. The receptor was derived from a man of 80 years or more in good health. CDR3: CASSFDSSYNEQFF. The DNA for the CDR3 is TGCGCCAGCAGCTTCGACAGTTCCTACAATGAGCAGTTCTTC.